A selection of T cell receptor beta chains follows, all from one sample in a study of CD8 T cells in ankylosing spondylitis. Each CDR3 protein is one row after TCRdb ran MiXCR on the 5' RACE reads. The repertoire holds some 87,000 distinct CDR3 sequences, with around 9.4% as singletons. Sequences were obtained from blood, either unsorted or a sorted T cell fraction (not recorded which). The receptors stem from a male donor with ankylosing spondylitis or in good health (not recorded which). CDR3s include the opening cysteine and the closing phenylalanine or tryptophan. The D gene is left open where the match is weak. Rows may omit the clone size; those that give it use once, few, many or a size class.

CDR3aa	CDR3nt	v_gene	j_gene	abundance	d_gene
CSARTQNRGVYGYTF	TGCAGTGCTAGAACTCAAAACAGGGGAGTCTATGGCTACACCTTC	TRBV20-1	TRBJ1-2	many	TRBD1
CASSQQGMGAKNIQYF	TGCGCCAGCAGTCAACAGGGGATGGGAGCCAAAAACATTCAGTACTTC	TRBV23-1	TRBJ2-4	many	NA
CSVGAGGSLGNTIYF	TGCAGCGTTGGGGCAGGGGGTTCTCTTGGAAACACCATATATTTT	TRBV29-1	TRBJ1-3	many	TRBD1
CATSDPGHSTDTQYF	TGTGCCACCAGTGACCCGGGCCACAGCACAGATACGCAGTATTTT	TRBV24-1	TRBJ2-3	many	NA
CASSYRGSNQPQHF	TGTGCCAGCAGTTACAGGGGTAGCAATCAGCCCCAGCATTTT	TRBV27	TRBJ1-5	few	TRBD1
CASSSGTSGGMGELFF	TGCGCCAGCAGCTCCGGGACTAGCGGGGGAATGGGGGAGCTGTTTTTT	TRBV5-1	TRBJ2-2	many	TRBD2
CAISERGLITDTQYF	TGTGCCATCAGTGAGAGGGGACTAATCACAGATACGCAGTATTTT	TRBV10-3	TRBJ2-3	many	TRBD2
CASSWVSATNEQFF	TGCGCCAGCAGCTGGGTTAGCGCAACCAATGAGCAGTTCTTC	TRBV5-1	TRBJ2-1	few	NA
CASNPPRLAGSTDTQYF	TGTGCCAGCAATCCTCCCAGACTAGCGGGGAGCACAGATACGCAGTATTTT	TRBV28	TRBJ2-3	few	TRBD2
CASSLLAGTTDTQYF	TGTGCCAGCAGCTTGCTAGCGGGGACCACAGATACGCAGTATTTT	TRBV11-2	TRBJ2-3	many	TRBD2
CAVRGQSYEQYF	TGTGCCGTTCGGGGACAGTCCTACGAGCAGTACTTC	TRBV27	TRBJ2-7	few	TRBD1
CAISQADTQYF	TGTGCCATATCCCAGGCAGATACGCAGTATTTT	TRBV3-1	TRBJ2-3	many	NA
CASSGGSYSNQPQHF	TGTGCCAGCAGTGGGGGGTCCTATAGCAATCAGCCCCAGCATTTT	TRBV27	TRBJ1-5	NA	NA
CASSEQGPRYEQYF	TGCGCCAGCAGTGAACAGGGGCCTCGCTACGAGCAGTACTTC	TRBV10-2	TRBJ2-7	many	TRBD1
CASSPPERGYTF	TGTGCCAGCAGTCCTCCCGAGAGGGGCTACACCTTC	TRBV28	TRBJ1-2	many	NA
CASSRSYEQYF	TGTGCCAGCAGCCGATCCTACGAGCAGTACTTC	TRBV28	TRBJ2-7	many	NA
CAIRASNSPLHF	TGTGCCATCAGGGCTAGCAATTCACCCCTCCACTTT	TRBV10-3	TRBJ1-6	many	NA
CAWRRTGGTEAFF	TGTGCCTGGAGGCGTACAGGTGGTACTGAAGCTTTCTTT	TRBV30	TRBJ1-1	NA	NA
CASSPEGASLPYEQYF	TGTGCCAGCAGTCCAGAGGGGGCTAGCTTGCCCTACGAGCAGTACTTC	TRBV5-6	TRBJ2-7	NA	TRBD1
CASTPPGQSYEQYF	TGTGCCAGCACCCCCCCCGGACAGTCCTACGAGCAGTACTTC	TRBV12-3/TRBV12-4	TRBJ2-7	few	NA
CSARPGGGNQPQHF	TGCAGTGCTAGACCCGGGGGCGGCAATCAGCCCCAGCATTTT	TRBV20-1	TRBJ1-5	many	NA
CSVVVGAITGELFF	TGCAGCGTTGTGGTGGGGGCCATCACCGGGGAGCTGTTTTTT	TRBV29-1	TRBJ2-2	many	NA
CSVEEPGDNQPQHF	TGCAGCGTTGAAGAGCCAGGGGACAATCAGCCCCAGCATTTT	TRBV29-1	TRBJ1-5	NA	NA
CASSLAGDGWLREKLFF	TGTGCCAGCAGCTTAGCCGGGGACGGATGGCTTCGTGAAAAACTGTTTTTT	TRBV7-9	TRBJ1-4	many	NA
CASSLQTAGGEKLFF	TGTGCCAGCAGCTTGCAGACAGCAGGAGGGGAAAAACTGTTTTTT	TRBV5-5	TRBJ1-4	many	NA
CASSSFQEYEQYF	TGCGCCAGCAGCTCCTTTCAGGAGTACGAGCAGTACTTC	TRBV5-1	TRBJ2-7	many	NA
CASSLMTPYEQYF	TGTGCCAGCAGTTTAATGACCCCCTACGAGCAGTACTTC	TRBV28	TRBJ2-7	many	NA
CSALTGTGTYGYTF	TGCAGTGCGTTAACCGGGACAGGGACCTATGGCTACACCTTC	TRBV20-1	TRBJ1-2	many	TRBD1
CASSFGIGPDTQYF	TGCGCCAGCAGCTTCGGTATTGGCCCAGATACGCAGTATTTT	TRBV5-1	TRBJ2-3	many	NA
CASSQDTGSNTGELFF	TGTGCCAGCAGCCAAGATACGGGGTCGAACACCGGGGAGCTGTTTTTT	TRBV4-2	TRBJ2-2	many	NA
CASSAPGTGAYEQYF	TGTGCCAGCAGCGCCCCCGGGACAGGGGCCTACGAGCAGTACTTC	TRBV28	TRBJ2-7	few	TRBD1
CSARVGTSGGSGEQYF	TGCAGTGCTAGAGTTGGGACTAGCGGGGGCTCCGGGGAACAGTACTTC	TRBV20-1	TRBJ2-4	NA	TRBD2
CASSPQGTTYEQYF	TGTGCCAGCAGCCCACAGGGGACTACCTACGAGCAGTACTTC	TRBV28	TRBJ2-7	many	NA
CASISGIGTAQRNEQFF	TGTGCCAGCATCTCGGGGATAGGTACTGCCCAACGCAATGAGCAGTTCTTC	TRBV2	TRBJ2-1	many	NA
CASGARGNSPLHF	TGTGCCAGCGGGGCCAGGGGAAATTCACCCCTCCACTTT	TRBV2	TRBJ1-6	many	NA
CASRDSTFSSNQPQHF	TGTGCCAGCAGGGACAGCACCTTTTCCAGCAATCAGCCCCAGCATTTT	TRBV6-1	TRBJ1-5	many	NA